The 8 T cell receptor beta chains presented below share a single source sample, sequenced in a study of T cell responses to AZD1222 COVID-19 vaccine. Sequenced by immunoSEQ multiplex PCR; TCRdb stores in-frame clones only, minus some. The table has 100,000 to 150,000 clones, 85% to 90% seen once. The sequencing used peripheral blood, collected 28 days after the second AZD1222 dose. These receptors originate from an adult who received the AZD1222 COVID-19 vaccine.

Only a few counts were recorded for this clone. The chain uses TRBV2 and TRBJ2-7; TRBD2 matches 8 bases. V trimming: 5 bases; J trimming: 6 bases; junction bases outside the gene matches: 9. The CDR3 loop spans 14 amino acids. The germline V gene encodes CDR1 SNHLY and CDR2 FYNNEI. CDR3 nucleotide sequence: TGTGCCAGCAGTCAAAGCGGGAGAGTAGGCGAGCAGTACTTC. It encodes CASSQSGRVGEQYF.

V is TRBV4-3 and J is TRBJ1-2; 7 bases are shared with TRBD1. The trim removed 3 bases at V and 5 bases at J, leaving 3 bases unmatched. Looked up from germline, CDR1 is LGHNA and CDR2 is YSLEER. This CDR3 has 13 amino acids. CDR3 coding DNA: TGCGCCAGCAGCCAGCCAGGGGGGTATGGCTACACCTTC. Amino acid sequence: CASSQPGGYGYTF.

The chain has TRBV30 and TRBJ2-3; 12 nucleotides match TRBD2. The CDR3 sequence is 15 residues long. The V segment lost 3 bases and the J segment 4 bases; nucleotides outside the gene matches: 5. Looked up from germline, CDR1 is GTSNPN and CDR2 is SVGIG (reference sequence). This CDR3 is CAWSLAGGPPDTQYF. The CDR3 nucleotides are TGTGCCTGGAGCCTAGCGGGAGGGCCCCCAGATACGCAGTATTTT.

In its sample, this clone was seen once. The chain employs TRBV5-6 and TRBJ2-2; D gene uncertain. The CDR3 is made up of 14 amino acids. Germline lookup yields CDR1 SGHDT and CDR2 YYEEEE. Trimming took off 3 bases at V and 4 bases at J, with 10 bases between the two ends. CDR3 region: CASSSTYVTGELFF. The CDR3 region has the DNA TGTGCCAGCAGCTCCACCTATGTCACCGGGGAGCTGTTTTTT.

The rearrangement uses TRBV24-1 and TRBJ2-7; D is possibly TRBD1 or TRBD2 (6 bases each). Trimming removed 9 bases from V and 0 bases from J, with 11 bases in between. The germline gives CDR1 KGHDR, CDR2 SFDVKD. The CDR3 is 13 amino acids. This chain's CDR3 is CATQRGDSYEQYF. For the CDR3, the DNA is TGTGCCACCCAGAGGGGGGACTCCTACGAGCAGTACTTC.

This sequence joins TRBV3-1 (or the pseudogene TRBV3-2) and TRBJ2-1; 8 nucleotides line up with TRBD2. This CDR3 comprises 15 residues. Germline loops: CDR1 LGHDT, CDR2 YNNKEL (reference sequence). Trimming took 0 bases from V and 6 from J; bases not matched to a gene: 4. CDR3 residues: CASSQDGSGGNEQFF. Written as DNA, the CDR3 is TGTGCCAGCAGCCAAGACGGGAGCGGGGGCAATGAGCAGTTCTTC.

CDR3 residues: CAITVGPGDEQFF. As DNA, the CDR3 is TGTGCCATCACGGTAGGGCCTGGCGATGAGCAGTTCTTC. The gene calls are TRBV10-3 and TRBJ2-1; D unresolved. The CDR3 extends over 13 amino acids. In germline, CDR1 is ENHRY, CDR2 SYGVKD. Trimming cost V 7 bases and J 8 bases, with 15 bases left between them.

The rearrangement links TRBV28 to TRBJ1-2; a weak D match, TRBD1 (6 bases). The V gene's germline CDR1 is MDHEN and CDR2 SYDVKM. The CDR3 contains 14 residues. V was pared by 6 bases and J by 4 bases, with 15 bases between. The CDR3 region is CASRRDMETYGYTF. The CDR3 DNA is TGTGCCAGCAGGAGGGACATGGAAACCTATGGCTACACCTTC.